One and the same sample provided the 27 T cell receptor beta chains below, sequenced in a study of blood T cell repertoires in COVID-19. The protocol was immunoSEQ multiplex PCR, while the TCRdb copy is restricted to in-frame clones and leaves out a portion. The profile covers a few hundred thousand clones, with roughly 90% appearing a single time and about 6.8% taken by the ten largest. Sequencing input: peripheral blood. Every receptor here comes from a woman aged 25-40 years with COVID-19, enrolled during active disease.

This chain links TRBV25-1 with TRBJ2-1, with TRBD2 identical over 7 bases. CDR1 MGHDK and CDR2 SYGVNS come from the germline V gene. The CDR3 has 14 amino acids. The V gene end was trimmed by 5 bases and the J gene end by 9 bases; junction bases not matched to a gene: 10. This chain's CDR3 is CASSLDLGGGEQFF. Written as DNA, the CDR3 is TGTGCCAGCAGTCTGGACTTGGGGGGGGGTGAGCAGTTCTTC.

This chain connects TRBV30 to TRBJ1-1; D not certain. This CDR3 spans 15 amino acids. Trimming took 0 bases from V and 1 from J, leaving 12 bases between them. The V gene's germline CDR1 is GTSNPN and CDR2 SVGIG (reference sequence). The CDR3 region is CAWSVLPQANTEAFF. CDR3 coding DNA: TGTGCCTGGAGTGTCCTACCTCAAGCGAACACTGAAGCTTTCTTT.

The chain carries TRBV4-3 and TRBJ2-7; D is ambiguous. V was cut by 1 base and J by 1 base, with 8 bases left in between. CDR3 length equals 14 residues. CDR1 and CDR2 from the germline V gene are LGHNA and YSLEER. The CDR3 here is CASSQVYFSYEQYF. CDR3 nucleotides: TGCGCCAGCAGCCAAGTTTACTTTTCCTACGAGCAGTACTTC.

The chain links TRBV5-4 to TRBJ1-6; TRBD1 matches 10 bases. Losses at the gene ends were 5 bases for V and 10 bases for J; bases not matched to a gene: 15. Germline CDR1 is SGHNT and CDR2 is YYREEE (reference sequence). The CDR3 totals 17 residues. CDR3 in DNA: TGTGCCAGCAGAAGCTTAGCCCGGGACAGGGGAGACTCACCCCTCCACTTT. Encoded protein: CASRSLARDRGDSPLHF.

The J gene is TRBJ2-3, the V gene TRBV18, with D possibly matching TRBD2 (6 bases). CDR3 length equals 15 residues. Germline V lookup: CDR1 KGHSH, CDR2 LQKENI. V was pared by 8 bases and J by 4 bases, with 19 bases between. The CDR3 reads CASGPLEGVADTQYF. CDR3 DNA: TGTGCCAGCGGGCCTCTGGAGGGAGTCGCAGATACGCAGTATTTT. The full variable domain, its missing parts supplied by reference TRBV18 and TRBJ2-3, is NAGVMQNPRHLVRRRGQEARLRCSPMKGHSHVYWYRQLPEEGLKFMVYLQKENIIDESGMPKERFSAEFPKEGPSILRIQQVVRGDSAAYFCASGPLEGVADTQYFGPGTRLTVL.

CDR3: CASSNQQGSQPQHF. CDR3 in DNA: TGTGCCAGCAGTAACCAACAGGGATCCCAGCCCCAGCATTTT. The V call is TRBV27, the J call TRBJ1-5; weak D call: TRBD1 (6 bases). Trimming shortened V by 5 bases and J by 7 bases, and 15 bases separated the two germline ends. The CDR3 is made up of 14 amino acids. Per the germline V gene, CDR1 is MNHEY and CDR2 is SMNVEV (reference sequence).

This clone was seen more than once but under ten times. Within the sample, other DNA sequences also encode this same CDR3. The rearrangement links TRBV6-2 or TRBV6-3 to TRBJ2-7; 7 positions match TRBD2. Looked up from germline, CDR1 is MNHEY and CDR2 is SVGEGT. Trimming at V came to 5 bases and at J to 3 bases, leaving 7 bases not matched to a gene. CDR3 size: 14 residues. The CDR3 is CASSLRAGVYEQYF. The CDR3 nucleotides read TGTGCCAGCAGTCTTCGGGCGGGGGTCTACGAGCAGTACTTC.

This rearrangement joins TRBV28 to TRBJ1-5; 9 bases line up with TRBD1. CDR1 is MDHEN, CDR2 SYDVKM, per germline. Unmatched junction bases numbered 7, after V lost 4 bases and J lost 6 bases. This CDR3 has 15 amino acids. In nucleotides, the CDR3 is TGTGCCAGCAGTTCAGGACAGGGGAAGGGTCAGCCCCAGCATTTT. Translated: CASSSGQGKGQPQHF.

The rearrangement uses TRBV29-1 and TRBJ1-4, with 8 bases that match TRBD1. The CDR3 totals 14 residues. Germline values: CDR1 SQVTM, CDR2 ANQGSEA. After removal of 6 bases from V and 3 bases from J, the junction contained 6 bases not matched to a gene. CDR3 sequence (DNA): TGCAGCGTCGCGACAGGGGTGGCTAATGAAAAACTGTTTTTT. Residues: CSVATGVANEKLFF. Supplemented by reference TRBV29-1 and TRBJ1-4, the full variable domain reads SAVISQKPSRDICQRGTSLTIQCQVDSQVTMMFWYRQQPGQSLTLIATANQGSEATYESGFVIDKFPISRPNLTFSTLTVSNMSPEDSSIYLCSVATGVANEKLFFGSGTQLSVL.

The chain links TRBV7-9 to TRBJ2-7; perhaps TRBD1 as D (5 bases). The length of the CDR3 is 17 residues. Germline CDR1 is SEHNR and CDR2 is FQNEAQ (reference sequence). The V end was cut by 0 bases, the J end by 2 bases, with 17 bases between. The CDR3 protein is CASSLAFGAGKPYEQYF. The CDR3 nucleotides read TGTGCCAGCAGCTTAGCATTTGGGGCAGGCAAGCCCTACGAGCAGTACTTC. The whole variable domain, filled in from reference TRBV7-9 and TRBJ2-7, reads DTGVSQNPRHKITKRGQNVTFRCDPISEHNRLYWYRQTLGQGPEFLTYFQNEAQLEKSRLLSDRFSAERPKGSFSTLEIQRTEQGDSAMYLCASSLAFGAGKPYEQYFGPGTRLTVT.

The chain links TRBV15 to TRBJ2-1; 10 bases fit TRBD2. Germline values: CDR1 LNHNV, CDR2 YYDKDF (reference sequence). The V segment lost 5 bases and the J segment 5 bases; nucleotides outside the gene matches: 6. The CDR3 has 15 amino acids. Written as DNA, the CDR3 is TGTGCCACCAGCGCAAGACTAGCGGGCGACAATGAGCAGTTCTTC. It translates to CATSARLAGDNEQFF.

The V and J genes are TRBV14 and TRBJ1-6, with 8 bases identical to TRBD1. Germline lookup yields CDR1 SGHDN and CDR2 FVKESK. V shed 3 bases and J 10 bases; nucleotides not matched to a gene: 11. The CDR3 is 16 residues long. The CDR3 nucleotides read TGTGCCAGCAGCCATGTGGCAGGGGGCCGGGTCTCACCCCTCCACTTT. It encodes CASSHVAGGRVSPLHF.

The gene calls are TRBV5-8 and TRBJ1-6; no firm D call. CDR1 is SGHTS, CDR2 YDEGEE, per germline. The CDR3 extends over 15 amino acids. Trimming took off 0 bases at V and 5 bases at J, with 9 bases between the two ends. The DNA for the CDR3 is TGTGCCAGCAGCTTGGACAGTCGAAATAATTCACCCCTCCACTTT. Translating gives CASSLDSRNNSPLHF.

This chain joins TRBV18 and TRBJ2-1; 8 bases match TRBD1. Losses at the gene ends were 6 bases for V and 4 bases for J; bases not matched to a gene: 14. Germline V gene lookup returns CDR1 KGHSH and CDR2 LQKENI. The CDR3 totals 17 residues. The CDR3 coding sequence is TGTGCCAGCTCGCCGAACCGGGGACAGGAAAATTACAATGAGCAGTTCTTC. Its protein is CASSPNRGQENYNEQFF.

This rearrangement joins TRBV5-4 to TRBJ2-2, with 9 bases lining up with TRBD2. Germline V lookup: CDR1 SGHNT, CDR2 YYREEE (reference sequence). The CDR3 is made up of 16 amino acids. V dropped 1 base and J dropped 1; count of bases not matched to a gene: 2. The DNA for the CDR3 is TGTGCCAGCAGCTTGTTTAGCGGGGGGAACACCGGGGAGCTGTTTTTT. Translation: CASSLFSGGNTGELFF.

The V and J genes are TRBV5-6 and TRBJ2-5, with 9 bases lining up with TRBD2. The CDR3 is made up of 16 amino acids. Germline V gene sequence: CDR1 SGHDT, CDR2 YYEEEE. Germline trimming cut 4 bases from V and 4 bases from J; bases unmatched to any gene: 11. The DNA of the CDR3 is TGTGCCAGCAGCGCGGGGGGGGACCGCAGCCCAGAGACCCAGTACTTC. Translating gives CASSAGGDRSPETQYF.

This clone was picked up one time. At the DNA level, this CDR3 is encoded by other sequences in the same sample as well. The V call is TRBV19, the J call TRBJ1-1, with a possible D match to TRBD1 (6 bases). Germline CDR1 is LNHDA and CDR2 is SQIVND (reference sequence). V was shortened by 1 base and J by 0 bases, with 6 bases between the two germline ends. The length of the CDR3 is 14 residues. The CDR3 here is CASSIGGLNTEAFF. DNA for the CDR3: TGTGCCAGTAGTATAGGGGGGCTGAACACTGAAGCTTTCTTT.

The chain employs TRBV7-8 and TRBJ2-5, with D perhaps TRBD2 (5 bases). From germline, CDR1 is SGHVS and CDR2 FQNEAQ. CDR3 length: 15 amino acids. Trimming removed 1 base at V and 7 bases at J, with 16 bases between. CDR3: CASSLDLIAAGTQYF. CDR3 coding DNA: TGTGCCAGCAGCTTAGATCTCATCGCGGCGGGGACCCAGTACTTC.

The V and J genes are TRBV9 and TRBJ2-2; D is possibly TRBD2 (5 bases). This CDR3 contains 17 residues. The ends were cut back, 2 bases at V and 5 bases at J, with 19 bases in the middle. Looked up from germline, CDR1 is SGDLS and CDR2 is YYNGEE. The CDR3 DNA follows: TGTGCCAGCAGCGTGAGCCCTAACGGGATGAGGACCGGGGAGCTGTTTTTT. It yields the protein CASSVSPNGMRTGELFF. The full variable domain, in which reference TRBV9 and TRBJ2-2 provide the parts outside the CDR3, is DSGVTQTPKHLITATGQRVTLRCSPRSGDLSVYWYQQSLDQGLQFLIQYYNGEERAKGNILERFSAQQFPDLHSELNLSSLELGDSALYFCASSVSPNGMRTGELFFGEGSRLTVL.

The chain has TRBV9 and TRBJ2-5; TRBD1 might be the D (5 bases). The ends were cut back, 3 bases at V and 5 bases at J, with 14 bases in the middle. CDR1 and CDR2 from the germline V gene are SGDLS and YYNGEE. CDR3 length: 14 residues. The CDR3: CASSADIRWETQYF. CDR3 nucleotides: TGTGCCAGCAGCGCGGACATTCGGTGGGAGACCCAGTACTTC.

This clone has only one observation. J is TRBJ1-1 and V is TRBV27, with D possibly being TRBD1 (6 bases). Trimming cost V 5 bases and J 1 base, with 14 bases left between them. This CDR3 has 15 residues. Looked up from germline, CDR1 is MNHEY and CDR2 is SMNVEV (reference sequence). The CDR3 sequence is CASSASSRGNTEAFF. CDR3 DNA sequence: TGTGCCAGCAGTGCGTCCTCCAGGGGGAACACTGAAGCTTTCTTT.

In this sample, this clone turned up once. The genes are TRBV10-1 and TRBJ2-1, with 7 bases fitting TRBD1. Unmatched junction bases numbered 13, after V lost 0 bases and J lost 8 bases. The CDR3 length is 17 residues. The V gene's germline CDR1 is WNHNN and CDR2 SYGVQD (reference sequence). CDR3 region: CASSESIGDRGFYEQFF. The CDR3 DNA reads as TGCGCCAGCAGTGAGTCGATAGGGGACAGAGGCTTCTATGAGCAGTTCTTC.

The chain is built from TRBV12-3 or TRBV12-4 and TRBJ2-2, with D unresolved. V was cut by 4 bases and J by 7 bases, with 4 bases left in between. This CDR3 is 11 amino acids long. Here the CDR3 DNA reads TGTGCCAGCAGTTATCGCGGGGAGCTGTTTTTT. It is translated as CASSYRGELFF.

This clone occurred once. This chain joins TRBV19 and TRBJ1-6; unclear D gene. This CDR3 region has 16 residues. Per germline, CDR1 LNHDA and CDR2 SQIVND (reference sequence). Trimming took off 4 bases at V and 0 bases at J, with 10 bases between the two ends. In nucleotides, the CDR3 is TGTGCCAGTAGTAAACACGGGAGCTCCTATAATTCACCCCTCCACTTT. Translation gives CASSKHGSSYNSPLHF.

The V call is TRBV5-6, the J call TRBJ1-4; no clear D gene. CDR3 length equals 14 residues. V lost 4 bases and J lost 4, with 11 bases in between. Germline V CDR1 and CDR2: SGHDT, YYEEEE. The CDR3 loop reads CASSRSGNNEKLFF. The CDR3 bases are TGTGCCAGCAGCCGCAGCGGTAATAATGAAAAACTGTTTTTT.

V and J are TRBV4-3 and TRBJ2-5; tentatively, D is TRBD1 (5 bases). Per germline, CDR1 LGHNA and CDR2 YSLEER. Trimming stripped 0 bases from V and 2 bases from J, with 13 bases between. The CDR3 runs 16 residues. The CDR3 spells CASSQDWPGPQETQYF. In nucleotides, the CDR3 is TGCGCCAGCAGCCAAGATTGGCCAGGGCCGCAAGAGACCCAGTACTTC.

The chain has TRBV6-1 and TRBJ1-1, with D perhaps TRBD1 (6 bases). The CDR3 runs 16 residues. CDR1 and CDR2 from the germline V gene are MNHNS and SASEGT. Trimming left V 4 bases short and J 0 bases short, with 15 bases between. CDR3 sequence: CASSGTGTPMNTEAFF. The CDR3 DNA is TGTGCCAGCAGTGGTACAGGGACCCCCATGAACACTGAAGCTTTCTTT.